This T cell receptor (beta chain) was found in a study of shared clonotypes between healthy human individuals. V lost 1 base and J 7 bases, leaving 17 bases between the germline ends. Germline lookup yields CDR1 KGHSH and CDR2 LQKENI. The CDR3 runs to 16 residues. At a deep level, the assay was run. Using immunoSEQ multiplex PCR, the repertoire was profiled, and TCRdb retains in-frame clones only, with some absent. The profile shows about 480,000 clones, 75% to 80% of them singletons. Sequences were obtained from PBMCs. This TCR came from a woman aged 40 to 50 in good health. Some clones in this sample may be carry-over from other donors' samples. The chain carries TRBV18 and TRBJ2-4, with D tentatively TRBD1 (7 bases). The CDR3 DNA reads as TGTGCCAGCTCACCACTTGTTAGCAGGGGGGTGAACATTCAGTACTTC. Its translation: CASSPLVSRGVNIQYF.